Listed below are T cell receptor beta chains from one sample, sequenced in a study of cytomegalovirus exposure and HLA in healthy donors. The table came from immunoSEQ multiplex PCR; TCRdb's copy has only in-frame clones and leaves some out. The table lists about 130,000 clones, 76% of them singletons, with 2.5% to 3.5% in the top ten. Source material: PBMCs. Every receptor here comes from a man aged 35 to 55 in good health and CMV-seronegative. The CDR3 runs from the conserved cysteine through the conserved F or W. Each record gives: V gene, D gene, clone size, J gene, CDR3 DNA, CDR3 protein. A D gene is named only where the DNA matches it firmly. The size of a clone is reported for some rows only, either as once, few or many, or as a class for expanded clones.

V: TRBV19
D: -
size: -
J: TRBJ2-5
DNA: TGTGCCAGTAGTAGGGGGCTGTTCCCGCAAGAGACCCAGTACTTC
CDR3: CASSRGLFPQETQYF

V: TRBV9
D: TRBD2
size: -
J: TRBJ2-3
DNA: TGTGCCAGCAGCGTAGCCCCACATGCTAGCGGGATGGATACGCAGTATTTT
CDR3: CASSVAPHASGMDTQYF

V: TRBV28
D: -
size: -
J: TRBJ1-4
DNA: TGTGCCAGCAGTTTATCAGCGATTAATGAAAAACTGTTTTTT
CDR3: CASSLSAINEKLFF

V: TRBV13
D: TRBD2
size: -
J: TRBJ2-2
DNA: TGTGCCAGCAGCTTAATTCCTCGCGGGGGAATCACCGGGGAGCTGTTTTTT
CDR3: CASSLIPRGGITGELFF

V: TRBV2
D: TRBD1
size: -
J: TRBJ1-2
DNA: TGTGCCAGCAGTGAAGGGGGCGGACAGGGGGTCCTCTATGGCTACACCTTC
CDR3: CASSEGGGQGVLYGYTF

V: TRBV19
D: -
size: -
J: TRBJ1-1
DNA: TGTGCCAGTAGTATCTCAGGGGTCACTGAAGCTTTCTTT
CDR3: CASSISGVTEAFF

V: TRBV4-1
D: -
size: -
J: TRBJ2-1
DNA: TGCGCCAGCAGCCAAGTGACAGCCGTTGAGCAGTTCTTC
CDR3: CASSQVTAVEQFF

V: TRBV7-9
D: TRBD1
size: -
J: TRBJ1-1
DNA: TGTGCCAGCAGCGGTTACAGGGGGCTAGGGACTGAAGCTTTCTTT
CDR3: CASSGYRGLGTEAFF

V: TRBV9
D: -
size: few
J: TRBJ1-1
DNA: TGTGCCAGCAGCTCCTTTGGGGGGGGGAACACTGAAGCTTTCTTT
CDR3: CASSSFGGGNTEAFF

V: TRBV9
D: -
size: -
J: TRBJ2-3
DNA: TGTGCCAGCAGCGTAACCCCCACTAGCACAGATACGCAGTATTTT
CDR3: CASSVTPTSTDTQYF

V: TRBV7-9
D: -
size: -
J: TRBJ2-3
DNA: TGTGCCAGCCAAGGCGATGCGGTTCACACAGATACGCAGTATTTT
CDR3: CASQGDAVHTDTQYF

V: TRBV6-6
D: -
size: -
J: TRBJ1-5
DNA: TGTGCCAGCAGCCTCACGGGGGATAGCAATCAGCCCCAGCATTTT
CDR3: CASSLTGDSNQPQHF

V: TRBV5-4
D: -
size: -
J: TRBJ1-4
DNA: TGTGCCAGCAGCCTAAAACAGGGTAATGAAAAACTGTTTTTT
CDR3: CASSLKQGNEKLFF

V: TRBV7-2
D: TRBD2
size: -
J: TRBJ2-2
DNA: TGTGCCAGCAGCCCTCTAGCGGGACGGACCGGGGAGCTGTTTTTT
CDR3: CASSPLAGRTGELFF

V: TRBV7-3
D: -
size: -
J: TRBJ2-3
DNA: TGTGCCAGCAGCTTAACGGCGGCATATCGAAGCCGCGATACGCAGTATTTT
CDR3: CASSLTAAYRSRDTQYF

V: TRBV6-6
D: TRBD1
size: -
J: TRBJ1-1
DNA: TGTGCCAGCAGTTACTCCGCAGGGGGCGGGACTGAAGCTTTCTTT
CDR3: CASSYSAGGGTEAFF

V: TRBV5-8
D: TRBD2
size: once
J: TRBJ2-1
DNA: TGTGCCAGCAGGAGGGCGGGAGGGCCGGGCTGGGGTGCTGAGCAGTTCTTC
CDR3: CASRRAGGPGWGAEQFF

V: TRBV19
D: TRBD2
size: -
J: TRBJ2-1
DNA: TGTGCCAGTAGTGGACTAGGACTAGCGGGGGTAGACAATGAGCAGTTCTTC
CDR3: CASSGLGLAGVDNEQFF

V: TRBV5-6
D: -
size: -
J: TRBJ2-4
DNA: TGTGCCAGCAGCTTGGTTTCCAGGGGCGCCAAAAACATTCAGTACTTC
CDR3: CASSLVSRGAKNIQYF

V: TRBV7-2
D: TRBD2
size: few
J: TRBJ2-1
DNA: TGTGCCAGCAGCTTAGGACTAGCGGGGCAAAATGAGCAGTTCTTC
CDR3: CASSLGLAGQNEQFF

V: TRBV7-8
D: -
size: few
J: TRBJ2-7
DNA: TGTGCCAGCAGCTTATTTCAGGGCCCCGCCTACGAGCAGTACTTC
CDR3: CASSLFQGPAYEQYF

V: TRBV11-3
D: -
size: -
J: TRBJ1-2
DNA: TGTGCCAGCAGCTTAGGAGACAATAACTATGGCTACACCTTC
CDR3: CASSLGDNNYGYTF

V: TRBV7-3
D: -
size: -
J: TRBJ2-7
DNA: TGTGCCAGCAGCTTAACGGCCTCCTACGAGCAGTACTTC
CDR3: CASSLTASYEQYF

V: TRBV10-3
D: TRBD2
size: -
J: TRBJ2-3
DNA: TGTGCCATCAGTGAGTTACTAGCGGGGGGCACAGATACGCAGTATTTT
CDR3: CAISELLAGGTDTQYF

V: TRBV7-2
D: -
size: -
J: TRBJ1-2
DNA: TGTGCCAGCAGCTTAGACAGGACAAACTATGGCTACACCTTC
CDR3: CASSLDRTNYGYTF

V: TRBV2
D: TRBD1
size: once
J: TRBJ1-3
DNA: TGTGCCAGCAGGCCTGACAGGGGGGAATCTGGAAACACCATATATTTT
CDR3: CASRPDRGESGNTIYF

V: TRBV5-4
D: -
size: -
J: TRBJ1-1
DNA: TGTGCCAGCAGCTCCGGTAACACTGAAGCTTTCTTT
CDR3: CASSSGNTEAFF

V: TRBV2
D: -
size: -
J: TRBJ1-1
DNA: TGTGCCAGCAGCCTTGCTTTGGCAAACACTGAAGCTTTCTTT
CDR3: CASSLALANTEAFF

V: TRBV7-8
D: TRBD1
size: once
J: TRBJ2-5
DNA: TGTGCCAGCAGCTTAAGGAGGGGAACAGGGGGCCAAGAGACCCAGTACTTC
CDR3: CASSLRRGTGGQETQYF

V: TRBV7-8
D: TRBD1
size: -
J: TRBJ1-1
DNA: TGTGCCAGCAGCTTAGCCGGGACAGGGAGGACTGAAGCTTTCTTT
CDR3: CASSLAGTGRTEAFF

V: TRBV10-3
D: TRBD1
size: -
J: TRBJ2-7
DNA: TGTGCCATAGGGACAGTGGGAAACGAGCAGTACTTC
CDR3: CAIGTVGNEQYF

V: TRBV5-4
D: -
size: -
J: TRBJ2-1
DNA: TGTGCCAGCTTCCGGGGACTCCAACCGCTGTCCGAGAGCTCCTACAATGAGCAGTTCTTC
CDR3: CASFRGLQPLSESSYNEQFF

V: TRBV5-4
D: TRBD1
size: -
J: TRBJ2-6
DNA: TGTGCCAGCAGCCGAACAGGGGGCAACGTCCTGACTTTC
CDR3: CASSRTGGNVLTF

V: TRBV4-1
D: -
size: -
J: TRBJ1-3
DNA: TGCGCCAGCAGCCACCAAGAGGGAGGGGATACTGGAAACACCATATATTTT
CDR3: CASSHQEGGDTGNTIYF

V: TRBV7-8
D: -
size: -
J: TRBJ2-2
DNA: TGTGCCAGCAGCCCCGACAGAACGAACACCGGGGAGCTGTTTTTT
CDR3: CASSPDRTNTGELFF

V: TRBV6-5
D: TRBD1
size: -
J: TRBJ2-2
DNA: TGTGCCAGCAGTTACGCAGGGGGCATGGACACCGGGGAGCTGTTTTTT
CDR3: CASSYAGGMDTGELFF

V: TRBV6-1
D: -
size: -
J: TRBJ2-5
DNA: TGTGCCAGCAGAGAGGGTGGTACGACTCAAGAGACCCAGTACTTC
CDR3: CASREGGTTQETQYF

V: TRBV28
D: TRBD1
size: -
J: TRBJ2-4
DNA: TGTGCCAGCAGCGGGACAGGGAGTGTCATTCAGTACTTC
CDR3: CASSGTGSVIQYF

V: TRBV7-2
D: TRBD2
size: -
J: TRBJ2-1
DNA: TGTGCCAGCAGCAAGATGGGACTAGCGGGAGGGCCAAATGAGCAGTTCTTC
CDR3: CASSKMGLAGGPNEQFF

V: TRBV4-1
D: TRBD2
size: few
J: TRBJ2-3
DNA: TGCGCCAGCAGCGACCGACTAGCGGGGGATAGCACAGATACGCAGTATTTT
CDR3: CASSDRLAGDSTDTQYF

V: TRBV9
D: -
size: -
J: TRBJ1-2
DNA: TGTGCCAGCAGTCCGGACTCGTACTATGGCTACACCTTC
CDR3: CASSPDSYYGYTF

V: TRBV10-3
D: TRBD1
size: -
J: TRBJ1-1
DNA: TGTGCCATCAGGCGGGACAGCATGAACACTGAAGCTTTCTTT
CDR3: CAIRRDSMNTEAFF

V: TRBV6-5
D: TRBD1
size: -
J: TRBJ1-6
DNA: TGTGCCAGCAGTTCGACACAGGGGGAGGGTTCACCCCTCCACTTT
CDR3: CASSSTQGEGSPLHF

V: TRBV9
D: -
size: few
J: TRBJ1-4
DNA: TGTGCCAGCAGCCCCGGACAGTCTAGTGAAAAACTGTTTTTT
CDR3: CASSPGQSSEKLFF